This TCR beta chain was observed in a study of identical twins. Study-wide points: Excess low generation probability was seen in twin-shared out-of-frame alpha sequences.

Of note for this clonotype: Its antigen is still unknown.

In germline, CDR1 is LNHNV, CDR2 YYDKDF (reference sequence). V was pared by 0 bases and J by 11 bases, with 10 bases between. CDR3 size: 12 residues. Each CDR3 protein is one row after TCRdb ran MiXCR on the 5' RACE reads. The sample carries a few hundred thousand distinct CDR3 sequences, roughly 8.6% recorded once. The same specimen was also included in a second study, on yellow fever vaccine responses in identical twins. From that study: Twins reportedly had a vaccine T cell response that seemed partly convergent, partly personalized.

Sequencing was performed on memory (CD45RO+) T cells sorted from blood. This TCR derives from a woman aged 18 to 35 in good health. The chain links TRBV15 to TRBJ1-1, with a tentative D call TRBD1 (6 bases). This CDR3 reads CATSRDQGWAFF. The CDR3 nucleotides are TGTGCCACCAGCAGAGATCAGGGGTGGGCTTTCTTT.